The rows below give T cell receptor beta chains drawn from one sample of a study of blood T cell repertoires in COVID-19. Repertoires were generated with immunoSEQ multiplex PCR, while TCRdb's copy carries only in-frame clones and drops some. The sample lists more than 100,000 clones, 82% occurring once. The material sequenced was peripheral blood. The receptor set was obtained from a woman in her 70s with acute or convalescent COVID-19. Both conserved end residues are part of each CDR3. Each record gives: V gene, clone size, D gene, J gene, CDR3 DNA, CDR3 protein. A D gene is named only where the DNA matches it firmly. Clone sizes are given selectively: once, few, many, or a class where the clone is expanded.

TRBV5-1	once	.	TRBJ1-6	TGCGCCAGCAGGACCGACAGCGGGAGGAATTCACCCCTCCACTTT	CASRTDSGRNSPLHF
TRBV27	.	.	TRBJ1-6	TGTGCCAGCAGGGGTGGCGGGTTCACCCTCCACTTT	CASRGGGFTLHF
TRBV23-1	.	TRBD2	TRBJ2-1	TGCGCCAGCAGTCAACAATCGGGGGGGAGCTCCTACAATGAGCAGTTCTTC	CASSQQSGGSSYNEQFF
TRBV7-6	.	.	TRBJ2-7	TGTGCCAGCAGCTTAGCGCCCCAGGGTGGGATCCACGAGCAGTACTTC	CASSLAPQGGIHEQYF
TRBV13	.	TRBD1	TRBJ2-1	TGTGCCAGCAACAGACAGGGGGTATCTCATCGTGAGCAGTTCTTC	CASNRQGVSHREQFF
TRBV9	.	TRBD2	TRBJ2-1	TGTGCCAGCAGCGTAGGCCTAGCGGGGGGAAATGAGCAGTTCTTC	CASSVGLAGGNEQFF
TRBV6-5	.	.	TRBJ2-5	TGTGCCAGCAGTTACCCCCAGGAGGGCCAAGAGACCCAGTACTTC	CASSYPQEGQETQYF
TRBV30	few	.	TRBJ1-5	TGTGCCTGGAGTCAACAGGGTAATCAGCCCCAGCATTTT	CAWSQQGNQPQHF
TRBV6-1	.	.	TRBJ1-6	TGTGCCAGCAGTGAAGGGTCAGGCACTGAACCCCTCCACTTT	CASSEGSGTEPLHF
TRBV7-2	.	TRBD1	TRBJ2-7	TGTGCCAGCAGCTTAAGTCCGGACAGGGGCTACGAGCAGTACTTC	CASSLSPDRGYEQYF
TRBV19	.	.	TRBJ2-3	TGTGCCAGCCTAGGTTGGGGCACAGATACGCAGTATTTT	CASLGWGTDTQYF
TRBV19	.	TRBD2	TRBJ2-1	TGTGCCAGTAGTATAGATCTAGCGGGGGGGGTGTATGAGCAGTTCTTC	CASSIDLAGGVYEQFF
TRBV5-6	.	.	TRBJ2-2	TGTGCCAGCAGGGGGGCCGCCTCTAGCACCGGGGAGCTGTTTTTT	CASRGAASSTGELFF
TRBV12-5	once	TRBD1	TRBJ1-5	TGTGCTAGTGGTTTGGTAGAATCCCGGGACAGGGGGCCGTGGGGCAATCAGCCCCAGCATTTT	CASGLVESRDRGPWGNQPQHF
TRBV25-1	.	.	TRBJ1-2	TGTGCCAGCAGTGAATCTCGGAGACCACTAACGGGCTACACCTTC	CASSESRRPLTGYTF
TRBV14	once	TRBD1	TRBJ1-6	TGTGCCAGCAGCGCAGTTCTGCTCGACAGGGGGTGTTTAGTTATCTATAATTCACCCCTCCACTTT	CASSAVLLDRGCLVIYNSPLHF
TRBV7-8	few	.	TRBJ2-3	TGTGCCAGCAGACTTAGGGGGTCGGAGAGCACAGATACGCAGTATTTT	CASRLRGSESTDTQYF
TRBV7-2	.	.	TRBJ2-2	TGTGCCAGCAGCCCCGGACTGGGTGCTGCGATCGGGGAGCTGTTTTTT	CASSPGLGAAIGELFF
TRBV25-1	.	.	TRBJ1-2	TGTGCCAGCAGTGAAGGGGGCAGGGGCTACACCTTC	CASSEGGRGYTF
TRBV11-3	.	.	TRBJ2-5	TGTGCCAGCAGCCCCCAGGGCTCGGTGGGCAGGGGAATGGGGACCCAGTACTTC	CASSPQGSVGRGMGTQYF
TRBV11-3	.	.	TRBJ2-2	TGTGCCAGCAGGCTAGGCCCCGGGGAGCTGTTTTTT	CASRLGPGELFF
TRBV7-8	.	.	TRBJ1-4	TGTGCCAGCAGCTTAACTGCAACTAATGAAAAACTGTTTTTT	CASSLTATNEKLFF
TRBV27	.	.	TRBJ2-1	TGTGCCAGTATGGGCCTTGACAGTGACAATGAGCAGTTCTTC	CASMGLDSDNEQFF
TRBV4-1	.	TRBD1	TRBJ2-7	TGCGCCAGCAGCCCACAACAGGGGTCCCCCTACGAGCAGTACTTC	CASSPQQGSPYEQYF
TRBV7-2	.	TRBD1	TRBJ2-3	TGTGCCAGCAGGATAAGAGGGGGCCCAGATACGCAGTATTTT	CASRIRGGPDTQYF
TRBV7-9	.	.	TRBJ1-2	TGTGCCAGCAGCTTAGACGGAGTAACCTATGGCTACACCTTC	CASSLDGVTYGYTF
TRBV18	.	.	TRBJ2-2	TGTGCCAGCTCACCACGGCTAGCCCCGAACACCGGGGAGCTGTTTTTT	CASSPRLAPNTGELFF
TRBV19	.	.	TRBJ1-1	TGTGCCTCTTCGTCTAAAAGGGGCACTGAAGCTTTCTTT	CASSSKRGTEAFF
TRBV30	.	.	TRBJ1-2	TGTGCCTGGACCCAGGGATACCTCCGGGAGGGCTACACCTTC	CAWTQGYLREGYTF
TRBV5-1	.	TRBD1	TRBJ1-3	TGCGCCAGCAGCTTGTCTCCCACCGGGACAGCTAGAAACACCATATATTTT	CASSLSPTGTARNTIYF
TRBV19	.	.	TRBJ1-1	TGTGCCAGTAGTATAGGCAGGGGGAACACTGAAGCTTTCTTT	CASSIGRGNTEAFF
TRBV4-3	.	.	TRBJ2-3	TGCGCCAGCAGCCCCGAGATTGCAGATACGCAGTATTTT	CASSPEIADTQYF
TRBV7-2	.	.	TRBJ2-7	TGTGCCAGCAGCTCAAGAACAGCCCTATCCTCCTACGAGCAGTACTTC	CASSSRTALSSYEQYF
TRBV19	.	.	TRBJ1-1	TGTGCCAGTAGCGTAACAGGGACCATGGGCACTGAAGCTTTCTTT	CASSVTGTMGTEAFF
TRBV7-8	.	TRBD2	TRBJ2-3	TGTGCCAGCAGCCAGAGGACTAGCGGGACGGGAGATACGCAGTATTTT	CASSQRTSGTGDTQYF
TRBV18	.	TRBD1	TRBJ1-5	TGTGCCAGCTCAAAGACAGGGAAGGCGGATCAGCCCCAGCATTTT	CASSKTGKADQPQHF
TRBV18	once	TRBD2	TRBJ2-3	TGTGCCAGCTCACCAGGACTAGCGGGGGTCACAGATACGCAGTATTTT	CASSPGLAGVTDTQYF
TRBV14	.	TRBD1	TRBJ1-2	TGTGCCAGCAGCCAAGATCTTACGGCCAGGGGGCGCATTGAGAATGGCTACACCTTC	CASSQDLTARGRIENGYTF